This T cell receptor beta chain was observed in a study of blood T cell repertoires in COVID-19. About the study: Both acute and convalescent COVID-19 samples were obtained from the United States, Italy and Spain.

The CDR3 runs to 12 residues. The V gene lost 7 bases and the J gene lost 5 bases, with 13 bases spanning the gap. CDR1 is SGHTS and CDR2 is YDEGEE in the germline V gene. Repertoires were generated with immunoSEQ multiplex PCR, while TCRdb's copy carries only in-frame clones and drops some. The sample has about 310,000 clones; over 75% are singletons. The chain has TRBV5-8 and TRBJ2-7; the D gene is possibly TRBD2 (6 bases). Sequencing was performed on peripheral blood. This clonotype was obtained from a man in his fifties or sixties with active or convalescent COVID-19. CDR3 amino acids: CASRDSWDEQYF. CDR3 nucleotide sequence: TGTGCCAGCCGGGACTCCTGGGACGAGCAGTACTTC.